These 27 T cell receptor beta chains share one sample of origin, sequenced in a study of cytomegalovirus exposure and HLA in healthy donors. This table comes from immunoSEQ multiplex PCR, and its TCRdb copy is limited to in-frame clones, with some not included. The sample has 97,000 or so clones; approximately 90% are singletons. The sample consisted of PBMCs. The receptor source for this set is a woman younger than 45 in good health and CMV-seronegative.

This chain uses TRBV28 with TRBJ1-4; D remains ambiguous. The germline CDR1 and CDR2 sequences are MDHEN and SYDVKM. The germline V and J ends were trimmed by 5 bases and 13 bases, with 11 bases remaining between them. There are 11 residues in the CDR3. CDR3 protein: CASSDSRRLFF. The CDR3 coding sequence is TGTGCCAGCAGTGACTCTAGAAGACTGTTTTTT.

The chain carries TRBV27 and TRBJ1-2, with a possible D match to TRBD1 (6 bases). V lost 11 bases and J 7 bases, leaving 20 bases between the germline ends. Germline CDR1 is MNHEY and CDR2 is SMNVEV (reference sequence). CDR3 length: 13 residues. Here the CDR3 reads CAARSGGYSGYTF. The CDR3 DNA sequence: TGTGCCGCCCGGTCGGGGGGCTATAGTGGCTACACCTTC.

The chain recombines TRBV11-2 with TRBJ1-2; tentatively, D is TRBD1 (6 bases). CDR1 is SGHAT, CDR2 FQNNGV, per germline. The CDR3 length is 13 residues. Trimming stripped 4 bases from V and 8 bases from J, with 14 bases between. The CDR3 reads CASSSYRDWGYTF. DNA of the CDR3: TGTGCCAGCAGCTCATACAGGGATTGGGGCTACACCTTC.

V gene TRBV19 combines with J gene TRBJ2-7, with D hard to call. The germline V gene has CDR1 LNHDA and CDR2 SQIVND (reference sequence). The CDR3 spans 13 residues. Between the trimmed V and J ends, which lost 5 bases and 3 bases, there was a span of 11 bases. CDR3 in DNA: TGTGCCAGTAGTGGCCCGGGTATCTACGAGCAGTACTTC. As protein: CASSGPGIYEQYF.

A single count supports this clone. The chain employs TRBV9 and TRBJ1-4; TRBD1 matches at 7 bases. Trimming removed 3 bases from V and 7 bases from J; junction bases left unmatched: 6. This CDR3 spans 14 amino acids. Germline CDR1 is SGDLS and CDR2 is YYNGEE. This CDR3 is CASSGYRGGEKLFF. The CDR3 bases are TGTGCCAGCAGCGGATACAGGGGTGGTGAAAAACTGTTTTTT.

V gene TRBV7-2 combines with J gene TRBJ2-3; 10 nucleotides agree with TRBD2. Germline V gene data show CDR1 as SGHTA and CDR2 as FQGNSA. The V and J ends lost 5 bases and 3 bases, in that order; junction bases with no gene match: 8. The CDR3 is 16 amino acids. The CDR3 protein is CASSPGVAGGTDTQYF. As DNA, the CDR3 is TGTGCCAGCAGCCCCGGGGTAGCGGGAGGTACAGATACGCAGTATTTT.

This chain uses TRBV6-1 with TRBJ1-5; D unresolved. The CDR3 runs to 13 residues. The V end lost 2 bases, the J end lost 6 bases, and 8 bases lay between the germline ends. Germline values: CDR1 MNHNS, CDR2 SASEGT. The chain's CDR3 is CASSELNGQPQHF. CDR3 in DNA: TGTGCCAGCAGTGAACTAAACGGTCAGCCCCAGCATTTT.

The chain couples TRBV9 to TRBJ2-7; TRBD2 aligns across 7 bases. Trimming at V came to 0 bases and at J to 3 bases, leaving 0 bases not matched to a gene. The germline V gene has CDR1 SGDLS and CDR2 YYNGEE. The CDR3 runs 13 residues. DNA of the CDR3: TGTGCCAGCAGCGTAGGGGACTACTACGAGCAGTACTTC. Translated: CASSVGDYYEQYF.

This clone appeared a few times. The chain joins TRBV28 to TRBJ1-1; D remains ambiguous. Germline CDR1 MDHEN, CDR2 SYDVKM. The CDR3 consists of 12 residues. Trimming took off 2 bases at V and 8 bases at J, with 9 bases between the two ends. The CDR3 DNA sequence: TGTGCCAGCAGTTTAGGCATTTCAGAAGCTTTCTTT. Translation gives CASSLGISEAFF.

The gene calls are TRBV7-9 and TRBJ2-1; 7 nucleotides match TRBD2. V was clipped by 5 bases and J by 1 base; unmatched bases: 8. Germline V lookup: CDR1 SEHNR, CDR2 FQNEAQ (reference sequence). This CDR3 spans 16 amino acids. CDR3 region: CASSPRGGGSYNEQFF. The DNA of the CDR3 is TGTGCCAGCAGCCCAAGGGGCGGGGGATCCTACAATGAGCAGTTCTTC.

The gene calls are TRBV28 and TRBJ1-5; 12 bases line up with TRBD1. The CDR3 spans 17 residues. Germline CDR1 reads MDHEN; CDR2 reads SYDVKM. J gave up 6 bases and V 5 bases, and 11 bases lay outside the gene matches. The CDR3 is CASSPRRGTGGFQPQHF. The CDR3, as DNA: TGTGCCAGCAGTCCCCGGCGGGGGACAGGGGGCTTTCAGCCCCAGCATTTT.

The chain is built from TRBV2 and TRBJ2-4, with 8 bases lining up with TRBD1. V shed 7 bases and J 7 bases; nucleotides not matched to a gene: 18. The CDR3 has 17 residues. Germline CDR1 is SNHLY and CDR2 is FYNNEI. CDR3 in DNA: TGTGCCAGCAAGGGCCCGGCAGGGGGCGGTGTCGTCAACATTCAGTACTTC. It specifies CASKGPAGGGVVNIQYF.

This chain connects TRBV7-8 to TRBJ2-7; 11 positions match TRBD2. The CDR3 is 15 residues long. From germline, CDR1 is SGHVS and CDR2 FQNEAQ. Trimming at V came to 5 bases and at J to 2 bases, leaving 5 bases not matched to a gene. CDR3 nucleotides: TGTGCCAGCAGCCCTAGCGGGGGGACCACCTACGAGCAGTACTTC. Translation gives CASSPSGGTTYEQYF.

Written as DNA, the CDR3 is TGCGCCAGCAGCTTGGTAATTGGAGGGTATGAGCAGTACTTC. Translated, it gives CASSLVIGGYEQYF. The chain is built from TRBV5-1 and TRBJ2-7; tentatively, D is TRBD2 (6 bases). Germline lookup yields CDR1 SGHRS and CDR2 YFSETQ. The CDR3 contains 14 residues. Trimming took 0 bases from V and 7 from J, leaving 14 bases between them.

This chain links TRBV7-8 with TRBJ2-6; D is uncertain. Trimming took off 6 bases at V and 0 bases at J, with 9 bases between the two ends. This CDR3 is built from 15 residues. Germline V gene sequence: CDR1 SGHVS, CDR2 FQNEAQ. CDR3 nucleotides: TGTGCCAGCAGTCTTAGAAACTCTGGGGCCAACGTCCTGACTTTC. Encoded protein: CASSLRNSGANVLTF.

V usage is TRBV28 and J usage is TRBJ1-5; 7 nucleotides agree with TRBD1. This CDR3 has 14 residues. J gave up 4 bases and V 5 bases, and 5 bases lay outside the gene matches. CDR1 is MDHEN, CDR2 SYDVKM, per germline. CDR3 amino acids: CASSISTGNQPQHF. The DNA for the CDR3 is TGTGCCAGCAGTATCTCGACAGGGAATCAGCCCCAGCATTTT. Using reference TRBV28 and TRBJ1-5 for the parts outside the CDR3, the full variable domain is DVKVTQSSRYLVKRTGEKVFLECVQDMDHENMFWYRQDPGLGLRLIYFSYDVKMKEKGDIPEGYSVSREKKERFSLILESASTNQTSMYLCASSISTGNQPQHFGDGTRLSIL.

This clone came up once. The V and J genes are TRBV6-4 and TRBJ1-2; a weak D match, TRBD1 (5 bases). The germline V gene encodes CDR1 MRHNA and CDR2 SNTAGT. The CDR3 has 14 residues. Trimming pared 6 bases from V and 2 bases from J, leaving 13 bases between. The CDR3 coding sequence is TGTGCCAGCAGCGTGGACGGGGGGAACTATGGCTACACCTTC. It specifies CASSVDGGNYGYTF.

The V and J genes are TRBV7-6 and TRBJ2-7, with 10 nucleotides matching TRBD1. The CDR3 is 15 residues long. Germline CDR1 is SGHVS and CDR2 is FNYEAQ. V shed 2 bases and J 6 bases; nucleotides not matched to a gene: 7. The CDR3 bases are TGTGCCAGCAGCTTATCCGCCGGACAGGGGGTCGAGCAGTACTTC. Translated, it gives CASSLSAGQGVEQYF.

The V gene is TRBV7-9, the J gene TRBJ1-5; unclear D gene. Germline V gene data show CDR1 as SEHNR and CDR2 as FQNEAQ (reference sequence). The ends were cut back, 2 bases at V and 3 bases at J, with 14 bases in the middle. The CDR3 consists of 16 residues. The DNA for the CDR3 is TGTGCCAGCAGCTTACATACGGGGTCCAACAATCAGCCCCAGCATTTT. Protein: CASSLHTGSNNQPQHF.

V gene TRBV18 combines with J gene TRBJ1-5, with a possible D match to TRBD1 (6 bases). V was trimmed by 4 bases and J by 6 bases, leaving 13 bases between them. The CDR3 runs to 14 residues. Germline V gives CDR1 KGHSH, CDR2 LQKENI. The CDR3 loop reads CASSRDKIAQPQHF. In DNA, the CDR3 is TGTGCCAGCTCACGGGACAAAATAGCTCAGCCCCAGCATTTT.

This chain uses TRBV9 with TRBJ1-1; D is uncertain. Germline V CDR1 and CDR2: SGDLS, YYNGEE. The CDR3 is made up of 14 amino acids. Deletions cut 3 bases from V and 4 bases from J, with 13 bases between. CDR3 residues: CASSAREGSTEAFF. In nucleotides, the CDR3 is TGTGCCAGCAGCGCCCGGGAGGGAAGCACTGAAGCTTTCTTT.

The chain recombines TRBV9 with TRBJ2-4; D is ambiguous. This CDR3 has 12 residues. CDR1 is SGDLS, CDR2 YYNGEE, per germline. V lost 4 bases and J 4 bases, leaving 6 bases between the germline ends. CDR3 coding DNA: TGTGCCAGCAGCCCCGGTAAAAACATTCAGTACTTC. This sequence encodes CASSPGKNIQYF.

This chain uses TRBV10-3 with TRBJ2-7; perhaps TRBD1 as D (5 bases). Looked up from germline, CDR1 is ENHRY and CDR2 is SYGVKD. Between the trimmed V and J ends, which lost 5 bases and 0 bases, there was a span of 14 bases. The CDR3 contains 15 residues. The CDR3 is CAISSPGQSSYEQYF. The CDR3 DNA reads TGTGCCATCAGTTCGCCAGGACAAAGCTCCTACGAGCAGTACTTC.

The chain combines TRBV28 with TRBJ2-5, with D possibly being TRBD2 (7 bases). The CDR3 length is 13 residues. The germline V gene encodes CDR1 MDHEN and CDR2 SYDVKM. Trimming took 11 bases from V and 3 from J, leaving 16 bases between them. The CDR3, as DNA: TGTGCCGCCAGCGCGGGGGCGAAAGAGACCCAGTACTTC. Its protein product is CAASAGAKETQYF. Using reference TRBV28 and TRBJ2-5 for the parts outside the CDR3, the full variable domain is DVKVTQSSRYLVKRTGEKVFLECVQDMDHENMFWYRQDPGLGLRLIYFSYDVKMKEKGDIPEGYSVSREKKERFSLILESASTNQTSMYLCAASAGAKETQYFGPGTRLLVL.

CDR3 bases: TGTGCCAGCAGACGGATCCAGACAGTCTACGAGCAGTACTTC. Amino acid sequence: CASRRIQTVYEQYF. The J gene is TRBJ2-7, the V gene TRBV2; the D gene is possibly TRBD1 (5 bases). Germline CDR1 is SNHLY and CDR2 is FYNNEI. The CDR3 covers 14 residues. Trimming left V 6 bases short and J 3 bases short, with 15 bases between.

This chain joins TRBV7-9 and TRBJ2-7; 7 nucleotides align to TRBD2. The CDR3 covers 16 residues. The germline gives CDR1 SEHNR, CDR2 FQNEAQ (reference sequence). V was clipped by 1 base and J by 2 bases; unmatched bases: 8. The CDR3 DNA reads TGTGCCAGCAGCTTAGGTATCGCAGGGACTACCTACGAGCAGTACTTC. This translates into CASSLGIAGTTYEQYF.

The rearrangement links TRBV7-9 to TRBJ1-2, with D maybe TRBD1 (5 bases). Trimming stripped 1 base from V and 8 bases from J, with 11 bases between. There are 13 residues in the CDR3. Germline V gene data show CDR1 as SEHNR and CDR2 as FQNEAQ (reference sequence). The CDR3 region is CASSLEEKGGYTF. For the CDR3, the DNA is TGTGCCAGCAGCTTAGAAGAAAAGGGGGGCTACACCTTC.